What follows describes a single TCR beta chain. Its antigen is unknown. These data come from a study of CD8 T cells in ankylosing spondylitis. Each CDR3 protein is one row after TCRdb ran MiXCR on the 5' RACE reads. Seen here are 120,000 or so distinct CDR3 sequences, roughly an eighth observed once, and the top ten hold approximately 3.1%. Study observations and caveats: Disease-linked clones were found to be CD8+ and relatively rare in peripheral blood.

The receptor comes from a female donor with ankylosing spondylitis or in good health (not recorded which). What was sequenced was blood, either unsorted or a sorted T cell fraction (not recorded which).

CDR3 sequence: CASSLGRHEQYF. CDR3 coding DNA: TGTGCCAGCAGCTTAGGTCGGCACGAGCAGTACTTC. The chain joins TRBV11-3 to TRBJ2-7; D not certain. Germline lookup yields CDR1 SGHNT and CDR2 YENEEA. The ends were cut back, 1 base at V and 5 bases at J, with 6 bases in the middle. This CDR3 is 12 amino acids long.